In its sample, the clone carrying this T cell receptor (beta chain) was seen once. The CDR3 sequence is 15 residues long. V shed 1 base, J shed 9 bases, and the junction held 8 bases outside the gene matches. Germline CDR1 and CDR2: LGHNT and FRNRAP. The data were taken from a study of T cell changes during pregnancy in multiple sclerosis. TCRdb keeps only in-frame clones here, not all; method: immunoSEQ multiplex PCR. The data hold 30,000 to 50,000 clones, with roughly 93% observed a single time. This rearrangement joins TRBV12-5 to TRBJ2-1; 8 bases map to TRBD1. Material: CD4+ T cells from peripheral blood mononuclear cells, obtained after pregnancy. The TCR sequence derives from a female donor with multiple sclerosis, enrolled in a pregnancy study. CDR3 protein: CASGLGPPGGTEQFF. The CDR3 coding sequence is TGTGCTAGTGGTTTGGGTCCCCCAGGGGGCACTGAGCAGTTCTTC.